The 18 T cell receptor beta chains listed next were all sequenced from one sample in a study of CD8 T cells in Susac syndrome. RNA totalling about 0.5 to 1 ug underwent reverse transcription with random hexamers. Via MiXCR, TCRdb re-called the immunoSEQ multiplex PCR reads, giving one row per CDR3 protein. Here the sample spans fewer than 200,000 distinct CDR3 sequences, approximately 94% being singletons. Sequencing input: CD4+ T cells from PBMCs. The receptors come from a human donor in good health.

The chain employs TRBV28 and TRBJ1-4; a possible D gene is TRBD1 (5 bases). The germline gives CDR1 MDHEN, CDR2 SYDVKM. V was cut by 4 bases and J by 7 bases, with 10 bases left in between. This CDR3 has 13 amino acids. CDR3 sequence: CASSSGGFEKLFF. The CDR3 region has the DNA TGTGCCAGCAGTTCCGGGGGTTTTGAAAAACTGTTTTTT.

This chain links TRBV30 with TRBJ2-3, with TRBD2 matching 12 bases. This CDR3 has 14 amino acids. Unmatched junction bases numbered 9, after V lost 8 bases and J lost 6 bases. CDR1 and CDR2 (germline): GTSNPN, SVGIG (reference sequence). The CDR3, as DNA: TGTGCCCTACGACTAGCGGGAGATCGCGATACGCAGTATTTT. Its translation: CALRLAGDRDTQYF. Drawing the rest from reference TRBV30 and TRBJ2-3, the complete variable domain is SQTIHQWPATLVQPVGSPLSLECTVEGTSNPNLYWYRQAAGRGLQLLFYSVGIGQISSEVPQNLSASRPQDRQFILSSKKLLLSDSGFYLCALRLAGDRDTQYFGPGTRLTVL.

The chain employs TRBV6-6 and TRBJ2-3, with 8 bases identical to TRBD1. Trimming took 8 bases from V and 5 from J; bases not matched to a gene: 6. Looked up from germline, CDR1 is MNHNY and CDR2 is SVGAGI (reference sequence). This CDR3 has 13 amino acids. CDR3 in DNA: TGTGCCAGCCGGACAGGGATGGGAGATACGCAGTATTTT. Protein product: CASRTGMGDTQYF.

This clonotype occurred once. The genes are TRBV6-5 and TRBJ2-1; 7 nucleotides line up with TRBD2. Germline assignment: CDR1 MNHEY and CDR2 SVGAGI. The CDR3 extends over 14 amino acids. V shed 4 bases and J 4 bases; nucleotides not matched to a gene: 4. The DNA of the CDR3 is TGTGCCAGCAGTTTGGGACTAACATACAATGAGCAGTTCTTC. Translating it yields CASSLGLTYNEQFF.

The chain joins TRBV20-1 to TRBJ1-2; no definite D call. Germline V gives CDR1 DFQATT, CDR2 SNEGSKA (reference sequence). Trimming left V 1 base short and J 2 bases short, with 8 bases between. This CDR3 has 13 amino acids. In DNA, the CDR3 is TGCAGTGCTAGAGCCCCCGGCAACTATGGCTACACCTTC. Protein sequence: CSARAPGNYGYTF.

This clonotype was counted once. CDR3 nucleotides: TGCAGTGCTACGGACGGCCTAGGCTACACCTTC. This gives the protein CSATDGLGYTF. V is TRBV20-1 and J is TRBJ1-2; D is unclear. Germline CDR1 DFQATT, CDR2 SNEGSKA (reference sequence). V shed 4 bases and J shed 8 bases, with 11 bases lying between them. The CDR3 extends over 11 amino acids.

V is TRBV29-1 and J is TRBJ2-5; possibly TRBD2 for D (6 bases). Trimming removed 0 bases at V and 1 base at J, with 12 bases between. This CDR3 region has 15 residues. Germline-derived CDR1 and CDR2 are SQVTM and ANQGSEA. This CDR3 reads CSVEEFPGGQETQYF. CDR3 sequence (DNA): TGCAGCGTTGAAGAGTTCCCCGGGGGCCAAGAGACCCAGTACTTC.

The rearrangement links TRBV4-2 to TRBJ1-2; D not certain. This CDR3 has 14 amino acids. Per germline, CDR1 LGHNA and CDR2 YNFKEQ. Trimming removed 0 bases from V and 8 bases from J, with 13 bases in between. The CDR3 protein is CASSQELGLRGYTF. CDR3 DNA sequence: TGTGCCAGCAGCCAAGAGTTGGGTCTCCGGGGCTACACCTTC.

V usage is TRBV19 and J usage is TRBJ2-5; 13 nucleotides align to TRBD2. The CDR3 has 16 residues. CDR1 and CDR2 (germline): LNHDA, SQIVND (reference sequence). Trimming removed 4 bases from V and 5 bases from J; junction bases left unmatched: 7. Here the CDR3 reads CASSKAGLAGAETQYF. Here the CDR3 DNA reads TGTGCCAGTAGTAAGGCAGGACTAGCGGGAGCGGAGACCCAGTACTTC.

This clonotype appeared a single time. A junction end diverges from the germline sequence, so it may reflect a read error. The chain uses TRBV5-5 and TRBJ2-4, with 10 bases fitting TRBD2. This CDR3 spans 16 amino acids. Germline V gives CDR1 SGHKS, CDR2 YYEKEE (reference sequence). DNA of the CDR3: TGTGCCAGCAGCTTGAGCCTAGCGGGAGCCCAAAACATTCAGTACTTC. Protein product: CASSLSLAGAQNIQYF. Drawing the rest from reference TRBV5-5 and TRBJ2-4, the complete variable domain is DAGVTQSPTHLIKTRGQQVTLRCSPISGHKSVSWYQQVLGQGPQFIFQYYEKEERGRGNFPDRFSARQFPNYSSELNVNALLLGDSALYLCASSLSLAGAQNIQYFGAGTRLSVL.

This chain joins TRBV9 and TRBJ2-3, with a possible D match to TRBD1 (6 bases). Germline V gene data show CDR1 as SGDLS and CDR2 as YYNGEE. Trimming cost V 0 bases and J 2 bases, with 13 bases left between them. CDR3 length: 16 residues. CDR3 in DNA: TGTGCCAGCAGCGTAGGTGGCAGGGGAAACACAGATACGCAGTATTTT. It specifies CASSVGGRGNTDTQYF. Complete variable domain (other parts from reference TRBV9 and TRBJ2-3): DSGVTQTPKHLITATGQRVTLRCSPRSGDLSVYWYQQSLDQGLQFLIQYYNGEERAKGNILERFSAQQFPDLHSELNLSSLELGDSALYFCASSVGGRGNTDTQYFGPGTRLTVL.

Only one count was recorded for this clonotype. This sequence joins TRBV30 and TRBJ1-1; 10 bases fit TRBD1. The length of the CDR3 is 13 residues. V lost 5 bases, J lost 4 bases, and 4 bases stayed unmatched. Germline V gene sequence: CDR1 GTSNPN, CDR2 SVGIG (reference sequence). CDR3 sequence reads: CAWDRGPGTEAFF. The CDR3, as DNA: TGTGCCTGGGACAGGGGGCCGGGCACTGAAGCTTTCTTT.

This clonotype was counted between two and nine times. The J gene is TRBJ2-1, the V gene TRBV5-4; maybe TRBD2 (6 bases). V was shortened by 4 bases and J by 0 bases, with 8 bases between the two germline ends. Looked up from germline, CDR1 is SGHNT and CDR2 is YYREEE (reference sequence). The length of the CDR3 is 14 residues. This CDR3 is CASSPTSSYNEQFF. CDR3 bases: TGTGCCAGCAGCCCGACTAGCTCCTACAATGAGCAGTTCTTC.

V is TRBV27 and J is TRBJ2-1, with a tentative D call TRBD1 (5 bases). The CDR3 contains 14 residues. Germline loops: CDR1 MNHEY, CDR2 SMNVEV (reference sequence). Trimming took 1 base from V and 2 from J, leaving 6 bases between them. The chain's CDR3 is CASSLWGPYNEQFF. The CDR3 DNA is TGTGCCAGCAGTTTATGGGGCCCCTACAATGAGCAGTTCTTC.

The chain links TRBV12-5 to TRBJ2-5, with 10 bases that match TRBD1. The CDR3 spans 16 residues. Germline V gene data show CDR1 as LGHNT and CDR2 as FRNRAP. With 6 bases clipped from V and 4 bases from J, the junction kept 11 bases outside the gene matches. For the CDR3, the DNA is TGTGCTAGTGGCCCCGGGACAGGGGTCCATCCAGAGACCCAGTACTTC. It specifies CASGPGTGVHPETQYF.

The chain uses TRBV12-3 or TRBV12-4 and TRBJ2-5; D assignment may be TRBD1 or TRBD2 (5 bases each). The ends were cut back, 5 bases at V and 1 base at J, with 17 bases in the middle. The CDR3 runs to 16 residues. The CDR3 DNA reads TGTGCCAGCAGTCCGCCGGGACGGCGGTCCCAAGAGACCCAGTACTTC. Its translation: CASSPPGRRSQETQYF.

The chain joins TRBV20-1 to TRBJ2-7, with 9 bases identical to TRBD2. Trimming removed 5 bases from V and 6 bases from J; junction bases left unmatched: 11. The CDR3 is made up of 14 amino acids. In germline, CDR1 is DFQATT, CDR2 SNEGSKA (reference sequence). CDR3 sequence reads: CSALGEIAGAEQYF. The DNA for the CDR3 is TGCAGTGCTCTAGGGGAGATAGCGGGAGCCGAGCAGTACTTC.

The genes are TRBV7-8 and TRBJ2-2; perhaps TRBD1 as D (6 bases). The V gene lost 3 bases and the J gene lost 4 bases, with 12 bases spanning the gap. CDR1 SGHVS and CDR2 FQNEAQ come from the germline V gene. This CDR3 spans 15 amino acids. The CDR3: CASSLNRQATGELFF. The CDR3 DNA is TGTGCCAGCAGCTTGAACCGACAGGCCACCGGGGAGCTGTTTTTT.